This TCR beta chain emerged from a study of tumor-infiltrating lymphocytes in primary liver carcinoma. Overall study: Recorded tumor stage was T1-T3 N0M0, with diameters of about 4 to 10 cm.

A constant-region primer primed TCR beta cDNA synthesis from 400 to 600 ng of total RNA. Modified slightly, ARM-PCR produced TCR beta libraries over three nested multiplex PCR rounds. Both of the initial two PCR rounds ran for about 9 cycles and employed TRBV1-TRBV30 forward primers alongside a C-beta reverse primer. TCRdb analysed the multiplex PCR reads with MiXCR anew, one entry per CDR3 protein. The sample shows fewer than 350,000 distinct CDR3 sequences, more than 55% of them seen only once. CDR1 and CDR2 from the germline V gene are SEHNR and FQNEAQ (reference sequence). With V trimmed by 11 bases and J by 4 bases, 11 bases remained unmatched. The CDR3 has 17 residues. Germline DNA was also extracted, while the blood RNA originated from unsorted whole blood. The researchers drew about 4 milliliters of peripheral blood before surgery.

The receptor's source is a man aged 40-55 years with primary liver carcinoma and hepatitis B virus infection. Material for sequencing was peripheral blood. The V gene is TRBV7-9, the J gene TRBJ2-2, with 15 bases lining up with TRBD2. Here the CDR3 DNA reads TGTGCCGTACCCGGGACTAGCGGGGGGAGCGGCACCGGGGAGCTGTTTTTT. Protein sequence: CAVPGTSGGSGTGELFF. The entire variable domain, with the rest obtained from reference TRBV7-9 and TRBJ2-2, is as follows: DTGVSQNPRHKITKRGQNVTFRCDPISEHNRLYWYRQTLGQGPEFLTYFQNEAQLEKSRLLSDRFSAERPKGSFSTLEIQRTEQGDSAMYLCAVPGTSGGSGTGELFFGEGSRLTVL.